A selection of T cell receptor beta chains follows, all from one sample in a study of cytomegalovirus exposure and HLA in healthy donors. Method: immunoSEQ multiplex PCR; TCRdb's copy keeps in-frame clones and lacks some. The sample records 70,000 to 95,000 clones, 93% being singletons. Sample: PBMCs. The source is a woman between 25 and 40 years old in good health and CMV-seronegative. The conserved cysteine and the conserved F or W are not part of the CDR3 here.

length: 13
V: TRBV2
CDR3: ASSSRQGGTDTQY

length: 15
V: TRBV9
CDR3: ASSVEGGRYPGNTIY

length: 13
V: TRBV7-3
CDR3: ASSLGGRGFDEQF

length: 11
V: TRBV5-1
CDR3: ASSYRVADTQY

length: 12
V: TRBV2
CDR3: ASRRGNGANVLT

length: 13
V: TRBV10-1
CDR3: ASSETAGPTNGYT

length: 13
V: TRBV29-1
CDR3: SVAVAGGPSDEQF

length: 14
V: TRBV5-4
CDR3: ASSPSLAGHQETQY

length: 13
V: TRBV6-5
CDR3: ASSYSRTRGNEQF

length: 13
V: TRBV28
CDR3: ASSVTGTGYEKLF

length: 13
V: TRBV5-1
CDR3: ASSLPVDRGGEQY

length: 13
V: TRBV4-2
CDR3: ASSPQTGANTEAF

length: 13
V: TRBV25-1
CDR3: ASSERGTPGYGYT

length: 13
V: TRBV5-1
CDR3: ASSLEGTGNQPQH

length: 11
V: TRBV6-5
CDR3: ASRGQGKDTQY

length: 13
V: TRBV7-8
CDR3: ASIRGRLYNSPLH

length: 13
V: TRBV5-1
CDR3: ASSLGHVSSYEQY

length: 14
V: TRBV4-2
CDR3: VSSQEIIGQGAGYT

length: 13
V: TRBV7-2
CDR3: ASSSAAVSYNEQF

length: 9
V: TRBV27
CDR3: ASRGAGEQY

length: 12
V: TRBV28
CDR3: ASSLSQLSYEQY

length: 13
V: TRBV19
CDR3: ASIVRGKSNQPQH

length: 10
V: TRBV1
CDR3: TPLWGFDEQF

length: 13
V: TRBV5-1
CDR3: ASSWGRPANYGYT

length: 12
V: TRBV19
CDR3: ASRRQGPNTEAF

length: 12
V: TRBV7-3
CDR3: ASSRTPSNYGYT

length: 13
V: TRBV30
CDR3: AWSIAGLIKETQY

length: 13
V: TRBV7-9
CDR3: ATEGQGAPNTEAF

length: 13
V: TRBV5-4
CDR3: ASSFLAGSAGELF

length: 11
V: TRBV18
CDR3: ASSPRTALEQY

length: 11
V: TRBV2
CDR3: ASSVTSAGELF

length: 11
V: TRBV18
CDR3: ASSSDRNTEAF